Sequencing of this TCR beta chain was carried out in a study of blood T cell repertoires in COVID-19. Study-level information: Acute-phase and convalescent COVID-19 samples originated in the United States, Italy and Spain. Sources were T cells, B-cell-depleted T cells, or PBMCs; the material itself was cDNA or gDNA.

The trim removed 3 bases at V and 4 bases at J, leaving 4 bases unmatched. CDR3 size: 15 residues. CDR1 and CDR2 from the germline V gene are KGHSH and LQKENI. In the original workflow: Estimation of nucleated cell counts was performed using reference gene primer amplification. Sequencing used immunoSEQ multiplex PCR; TCRdb keeps in-frame clones, though not all of them. V and J calls plus clone size are reproduced from that table; the DNA served to infer D and trimming. This table has approximately 140,000 clones, approximately 81% appearing once. Sequenced: peripheral blood. V is TRBV18 and J is TRBJ2-2; 8 bases are shared with TRBD1. The receptor's source is a man in his fifties or sixties with acute or convalescent COVID-19. DNA of the CDR3: TGTGCCAGCTCACCGAGACAGGGGAGCACCGGGGAGCTGTTTTTT. The encoded protein is CASSPRQGSTGELFF.